This T cell receptor beta chain appears in the sequencing data of a study of shared clonotypes between healthy human individuals. Study results and limitations: Naive subsets generally exceeded memory subsets in estimated richness. Shared clonotypes: 4.5% to 6.5% naive CD4, about 4% naive CD8, roughly 2.4% memory CD4, approximately 0.37% memory CD8.

The V gene lost 0 bases and the J gene lost 3 bases, with 6 bases spanning the gap. This CDR3 has 13 amino acids. CDR1 and CDR2 (germline): LGHNA, YSLEER. Data came from immunoSEQ multiplex PCR; TCRdb stores just in-frame clones and leaves some out. Of over a million clones in the sample, around 97% were seen once. Worth noting for this clone: Its target is unknown.

The donors, all of them Caucasian adults, lived in Nashville, Tennessee. Division of CD4+ cells produced a CD45RA+ naive subset and a CD45RA-negative memory subset. The genes are TRBV4-3 and TRBJ2-7, with D uncertain. The clonotype was recovered from a man aged 25-45 years in good health. Sequencing was carried out using naive CD4+ T cells sorted from blood. Subset described: CD45RA+ positively selected. CDR3 sequence (DNA): TGCGCCAGCAGCCAAGAGACGATCTACGAGCAGTACTTC. Residues: CASSQETIYEQYF.